This T cell receptor beta chain derives from a study of T-cell memory formation after mild COVID-19 (dated by TCRdb to 2020 to 2023). Background on the whole study: TCR sequence clusters from the two donors were found to be largely donor specific. T-cell clones expanding and contracting after mild COVID-19 in two donors were tracked by longitudinal TCRalpha and TCRbeta repertoire sequencing. Two young, previously healthy adult volunteers made up the cohort, one male and one female.

Ficoll-Paque density gradient centrifugation was the method used to isolate PBMCs. On this clonotype itself: There is no known antigen for this receptor. Nothing much larger sits one base from this clone, and base qualities are not available.

TCRdb names Illumina NovaSeq 6000 as the instrument used. TCRalpha and TCRbeta cDNA libraries were built by 5'RACE with constant-segment primers, adding sample barcodes and unique molecular identifiers. RNA was extracted from every sample with Trizol reagent. Library amplification was performed in two PCR steps, and a second sample barcode and Illumina TruSeq adapters were introduced in the second step. Sequencing of the libraries was done on an Illumina NovaSeq, producing 2 x 150 bp paired-end reads. Processing in the source paper ran as follows. Demultiplexing of reads and collapsing into UMI-guided consensus sequences were performed with migec v1.2.7. Using mixcr v2.1.11, the UMI consensuses were aligned to TRA and TRB V and J templates and assembled into clonotypes. A clonotype was counted as expanded or contracted only if both edgeR and NoisET called the change significant, with noise models trained on biological replicates. For edgeR calls, a false discovery rate-adjusted p below 0.01 and a log2 fold-change threshold of 1 were applied. As an exploratory analysis of dynamics, max-normalized trajectories of the 1000 most abundant clonotypes were examined with PCA combined with hierarchical clustering. Separately sequenced CD4+ and CD8+ repertoires were used to assign the CD4 or CD8 phenotype of responding clones. TCRdb reprocessed the public reads (quality trimming at Q25 with fastp, clone calling with MiXCR) and kept in-frame beta chains. Here each entry gathers all rows of one CDR3 protein and keeps the most common genes and DNA. TCRdb, not the authors, supplied the V and J calls. A total of about 390,000 distinct CDR3 sequences appear in this sample, approximately 15% of them only once. The leading ten clones occupy about a fifth of the sample.

CDR3 length: 16 amino acids, cysteine to phenylalanine. Kept here is only the CDR3 DNA, which spans 48 bases and is read in frame from base 1. Trimming removed 5 bases from V and 6 bases from J; the gene matches leave 13 bases unexplained. CDR1 is given as SGHAT and CDR2 as FQDESV, both from the germline V gene (reference sequence). What the research found in general, with its limitations: From day 15 to 85, contracting clones showed balanced CD4/CD8 phenotypes, whereas a second wave of clones that expanded from day 15 to 37 leaned towards CD4+. Some responding clones were detected in pre-infection memory, suggesting pre-existing cross-reactive memory T cells joined the SARS-CoV-2 response. Contracting CD4+ clones were found mainly in CM and EM memory subsets, while CD8+ clones were enriched in EMRA. Only a couple of mild cases were covered in the study, and larger cohorts including severe cases with pre-infection samples were considered necessary. The second-wave clones that peaked on day 37 were not confirmed to be SARS-CoV-2 specific.

Sequences were obtained from PBMCs or a T cell subset sorted from them (not recorded which). The clonotype was recovered from a man younger than 35 who had mild COVID-19 (a few samples of this study predate the infection). The sample titles of this study are shuffled in the database, so cell type and time point are left out; the donor was told from shared clones. The V gene is TRBV11-1 and the J gene is TRBJ2-3; 8 middle bases align to TRBD1. The sequenced DNA: TGTGCCAGCAGCACTCGGGACAGGATTTCCTTCGATACGCAGTATTTT. This is translated as CASSTRDRISFDTQYF.